This T cell receptor beta chain is drawn from a study of blood T cell repertoires in COVID-19. Study-wide background: The samples span acute and convalescent COVID-19 from the United States, Italy and Spain. PBMCs, B-cell-depleted T cells, or T cells provided the cDNA or gDNA that made up the material.

Trimming pared 6 bases from V and 1 base from J, leaving 7 bases between. CDR1 is MNHEY and CDR2 is SVGAGI in the germline V gene. The CDR3 is made up of 13 amino acids. TCRdb's table, derived via immunoSEQ multiplex PCR, lists solely in-frame clones and lacks some. The sample lists 40,000 or so clones; over 75% were seen once. The material sequenced was peripheral blood. This chain connects TRBV6-5 to TRBJ1-5; possibly TRBD1 for D (5 bases). The sequence was collected from a middle-aged man with active or convalescent COVID-19. DNA for the CDR3: TGTGCCAGCAGCCGACAGAGCAATCAGCCCCAGCATTTT. It specifies CASSRQSNQPQHF.